One and the same sample provided the 11 T cell receptor beta chains below, sequenced in a study of technical replicates of blood from several donors. Produced via immunoSEQ multiplex PCR; TCRdb's table is partial and in-frame only. The top ten clones hold approximately 3.9% of a sample with around 53,000 clones, approximately 90% of them seen once. Sequencing used PBMCs. All receptors derive from a human donor in good health. Some clones in this sample may be carry-over from other donors' samples.

V usage is TRBV2 and J usage is TRBJ2-3, with 10 bases lining up with TRBD2. This CDR3 comprises 15 residues. Germline-derived CDR1 and CDR2 are SNHLY and FYNNEI. Unmatched junction bases numbered 6, after V lost 5 bases and J lost 4 bases. CDR3 DNA: TGTGCCAGCAGTCTCACTAGCGGGACTGCAGATACGCAGTATTTT. This encodes CASSLTSGTADTQYF. Looking up the rest from reference TRBV2 and TRBJ2-3 gives the full variable domain: EPEVTQTPSHQVTQMGQEVILRCVPISNHLYFYWYRQILGQKVEFLVSFYNNEISEKSEIFDDQFSVERPDGSNFTLKIRSTKLEDSAMYFCASSLTSGTADTQYFGPGTRLTVL.

This chain joins TRBV29-1 and TRBJ2-7; tentative D call: TRBD1 (5 bases). This CDR3 has 12 amino acids. V lost 1 base and J 6 bases, leaving 10 bases between the germline ends. Germline loops: CDR1 SQVTM, CDR2 ANQGSEA. CDR3 in DNA: TGCAGCGTTGAAGGGGAAGGGGTCGAGCAGTACTTC. It yields the protein CSVEGEGVEQYF.

The J gene is TRBJ1-2, the V gene TRBV30; the D gene is possibly TRBD1 (6 bases). The V gene's germline CDR1 is GTSNPN and CDR2 SVGIG (reference sequence). V was trimmed by 4 bases and J by 4 bases, leaving 10 bases between them. The CDR3 is 12 residues long. DNA for the CDR3: TGTGCCTGGAACAGGGTGGTCTATGGCTACACCTTC. As protein: CAWNRVVYGYTF.

The V and J genes are TRBV4-3 and TRBJ2-1; 10 bases agree with TRBD2. This CDR3 has 17 residues. Germline V gene data show CDR1 as LGHNA and CDR2 as YSLEER. With V trimmed by 3 bases and J by 5 bases, 10 bases remained unmatched. This chain's CDR3 is CASSQDRSGGANNEQFF. In DNA, the CDR3 is TGCGCCAGCAGCCAGGATCGAAGCGGGGGGGCCAACAATGAGCAGTTCTTC.

The chain is built from TRBV5-6 and TRBJ2-7; 14 bases line up with TRBD2. Germline V CDR1 and CDR2: SGHDT, YYEEEE. The CDR3 spans 17 residues. Trimming at V came to 4 bases and at J to 1 base, leaving 7 bases not matched to a gene. The CDR3: CASSPRTSGRRSYEQYF. The CDR3 DNA is TGTGCCAGCAGCCCAAGGACTAGCGGGAGGAGGTCCTACGAGCAGTACTTC.

The V and J genes are TRBV5-1 and TRBJ1-1; no firm D call. Germline values: CDR1 SGHRS, CDR2 YFSETQ. The V and J ends lost 0 bases and 6 bases respectively, with 9 bases between them. The length of the CDR3 is 13 residues. CDR3 DNA sequence: TGCGCCAGCAGCTTGGAATTCGGGTCTGAAGCTTTCTTT. Translating it yields CASSLEFGSEAFF.

The chain carries TRBV9 and TRBJ2-1; D perhaps matches TRBD2 (5 bases). The germline gives CDR1 SGDLS, CDR2 YYNGEE. This CDR3 spans 14 amino acids. Deletions cut 6 bases from V and 4 bases from J, with 14 bases between. DNA for the CDR3: TGTGCCAGCAACGCGGGTCTTCTTTACAATGAGCAGTTCTTC. Amino acid sequence: CASNAGLLYNEQFF.

This clone has a single count. The chain employs TRBV27 and TRBJ2-7, with TRBD2 identical over 12 bases. CDR1 is MNHEY, CDR2 SMNVEV, per germline (reference sequence). This CDR3 contains 16 residues. Trimming took 5 bases from V and 6 from J; bases not matched to a gene: 11. CDR3 in amino acids: CASSPRPSGRVGEQYF. CDR3 nucleotide sequence: TGTGCCAGCAGTCCACGACCTAGCGGGAGGGTGGGCGAGCAGTACTTC.

V is TRBV6-1 and J is TRBJ1-4; D remains unclear. Germline CDR1 reads MNHNS; CDR2 reads SASEGT. Trimming removed 2 bases at V and 2 bases at J, with 6 bases between. The CDR3 sequence is 14 residues long. DNA for the CDR3: TGTGCCAGCAGTGAACCGGTGACTAATGAAAAACTGTTTTTT. Residues: CASSEPVTNEKLFF.

The J gene is TRBJ2-1, the V gene TRBV5-1; D is perhaps TRBD1 (6 bases). The CDR3 loop spans 14 amino acids. Germline V gene data show CDR1 as SGHRS and CDR2 as YFSETQ. Trimming cost V 0 bases and J 4 bases, with 8 bases left between them. The CDR3, as DNA: TGCGCCAGCAGCTTGGGGGACAAGTACAATGAGCAGTTCTTC. It specifies CASSLGDKYNEQFF.

The V gene is TRBV10-3, the J gene TRBJ2-7, with 8 bases aligning to TRBD1. Germline lookup yields CDR1 ENHRY and CDR2 SYGVKD. This CDR3 is built from 14 residues. The ends lost 3 bases at V and 4 bases at J; junction bases unmatched: 5. CDR3 in amino acids: CAISEWTGIYEQYF. The DNA for the CDR3 is TGTGCCATCAGTGAATGGACAGGGATTTACGAGCAGTACTTC.